The next 11 T cell receptor beta chains were all read from a single sample in a study of blood T cell repertoires in COVID-19. Here immunoSEQ multiplex PCR was the method, and the copy in TCRdb shows in-frame clones only, minus some. This repertoire shows about 160,000 clones, approximately 88% found once; its top ten account for about a tenth. Sequencing used peripheral blood. Every receptor here comes from a woman aged 80 or over with active or convalescent COVID-19.

This clone was picked up one time. The chain links TRBV12-3 or TRBV12-4 to TRBJ2-7, with TRBD1 matching 7 bases. V lost 0 bases, J lost 6 bases, and 2 bases stayed unmatched. The CDR3 runs 13 residues. Here the CDR3 reads CASSLAGTAEQYF. CDR3 DNA: TGTGCCAGCAGTTTAGCGGGGACAGCCGAGCAGTACTTC.

The V call is TRBV6-4, the J call TRBJ2-6; tentatively, D is TRBD2 (5 bases). The V end was cut by 3 bases, the J end by 1 base, with 7 bases between. Germline CDR1 MRHNA, CDR2 SNTAGT. CDR3 length: 15 amino acids. CDR3 sequence: CASSERESGANVLTF. CDR3 bases: TGTGCCAGCAGTGAGAGGGAGTCTGGGGCCAACGTCCTGACTTTC.

The V call is TRBV6-5, the J call TRBJ1-2; unclear D gene. CDR3 length: 15 amino acids. V was pared by 2 bases and J by 7 bases, with 17 bases between. The germline V gene encodes CDR1 MNHEY and CDR2 SVGAGI. The CDR3 bases are TGTGCCAGCAGTTACGGGGAGAAACTCAGGTCTGGCTACACCTTC. It translates to CASSYGEKLRSGYTF.

The V gene is TRBV4-1, the J gene TRBJ1-2; D is uncertain. Germline CDR1 is MGHRA and CDR2 is YSYEKL. CDR3 length: 17 residues. V dropped 0 bases and J dropped 3 bases, with 17 bases sitting between them. This chain's CDR3 is CASSQDRWSNTDYGYTF. DNA for the CDR3: TGCGCCAGCAGCCAAGATCGTTGGTCCAACACAGACTATGGCTACACCTTC.

The chain combines TRBV4-3 with TRBJ2-6; 9 bases are shared with TRBD2. The CDR3 runs 16 residues. The V segment lost 6 bases and the J segment 3 bases; nucleotides outside the gene matches: 6. Germline values: CDR1 LGHNA, CDR2 YSLEER. CDR3 sequence (DNA): TGCGCCAGCAGTCAGCGGGGGGACGGTGGGGCCAACGTCCTGACTTTC. Its protein is CASSQRGDGGANVLTF.

This chain connects TRBV19 to TRBJ2-3; 7 nucleotides line up with TRBD1. Losses at the gene ends were 6 bases for V and 1 base for J; bases not matched to a gene: 4. CDR3 length equals 14 residues. CDR1 LNHDA and CDR2 SQIVND come from the germline V gene (reference sequence). This CDR3 reads CASRPQGGTDTQYF. For the CDR3, the DNA is TGTGCCAGTAGACCCCAGGGGGGCACAGATACGCAGTATTTT.

The rearrangement links TRBV29-1 to TRBJ1-2; the D gene is possibly TRBD1 (6 bases). CDR1 is SQVTM and CDR2 is ANQGSEA in the germline V gene. This CDR3 is 12 amino acids long. The CDR3 bases are TGCAGTACTGCCACAGGGTCGAGGAGCTACACCTTC. Residues: CSTATGSRSYTF.

This clone was counted ten times or more. V and J are TRBV6-5 and TRBJ1-4; D call uncertain. Trimming shortened V by 7 bases and J by 2 bases, and 8 bases separated the two germline ends. The germline V gene has CDR1 MNHEY and CDR2 SVGAGI. This CDR3 has 13 residues. CDR3 protein: CASNGLTNEKLFF. CDR3 DNA: TGTGCCAGCAACGGACTTACTAATGAAAAACTGTTTTTT.

The genes are TRBV28 and TRBJ2-1; D not certain. The germline V gene encodes CDR1 MDHEN and CDR2 SYDVKM. This CDR3 has 15 residues. Trimming left V 5 bases short and J 0 bases short, with 11 bases between. As DNA, the CDR3 is TGTGCCAGCAGTCCCCACCTGAGCTCCTACAATGAGCAGTTCTTC. Translation gives CASSPHLSSYNEQFF.

This clone was observed a single time. V usage is TRBV18 and J usage is TRBJ2-7; TRBD1 agrees at 10 bases. V trimming: 1 base; J trimming: 5 bases; junction bases outside the gene matches: 17. CDR3 length: 19 amino acids. Germline V gene sequence: CDR1 KGHSH, CDR2 LQKENI. CDR3 DNA sequence: TGTGCCAGCTCACCACGGGTAGGGGACAGGGGCCGTATAGGCCACGAGCAGTACTTC. Its protein is CASSPRVGDRGRIGHEQYF.

The rearrangement links TRBV7-9 to TRBJ1-4; no reliable D call. With 0 bases removed from V and 7 bases from J, the gap between germline ends came to 6 bases. The germline V gene encodes CDR1 SEHNR and CDR2 FQNEAQ (reference sequence). The CDR3 length is 13 residues. The CDR3 nucleotides read TGTGCCAGCAGCTTAGCGGAGAGTGAAAAACTGTTTTTT. Its translation is CASSLAESEKLFF.